A selection of T cell receptor beta chains follows, all from one sample in a study of blood T cell repertoires in COVID-19. Sequenced by immunoSEQ multiplex PCR; TCRdb stores in-frame clones only, minus some. The table shows over 200,000 clones, with 85% to 90% occurring only once. The sample comprised peripheral blood. Receptors originate from a man aged 25 to 40 with COVID-19, enrolled during active disease. Each CDR3 is given with its conserved first and last residue. Size is stated for part of the rows, as once, few or many counts, or as a class when the clone is expanded.

v_call: TRBV7-2; clone_size: .; j_call: TRBJ1-2; cdr3_aa: CASSLGTGTLFLYGYTF
v_call: TRBV7-2; clone_size: .; j_call: TRBJ1-2; cdr3_aa: CASSLDPSTAYGYTF
v_call: TRBV19; clone_size: .; j_call: TRBJ2-7; cdr3_aa: CASGRRGLYEQYF
v_call: TRBV19; clone_size: .; j_call: TRBJ1-5; cdr3_aa: CASSILRDQPQHF
v_call: TRBV2; clone_size: .; j_call: TRBJ1-4; cdr3_aa: CASLGPANEKLFF
v_call: TRBV6-2/TRBV6-3; clone_size: .; j_call: TRBJ1-1; cdr3_aa: CASSYRAAENTEAFF
v_call: TRBV27; clone_size: .; j_call: TRBJ1-6; cdr3_aa: CASTPRGLDSPLHF
v_call: TRBV27; clone_size: .; j_call: TRBJ2-1; cdr3_aa: CASSFPQGEGDDEQFF
v_call: TRBV9; clone_size: .; j_call: TRBJ1-1; cdr3_aa: CASSGARGTEAFF
v_call: TRBV9; clone_size: once; j_call: TRBJ1-1; cdr3_aa: CASSVEGGAYTEAFF
v_call: TRBV6-5; clone_size: .; j_call: TRBJ2-7; cdr3_aa: CASRQNLQGWHEQYF
v_call: TRBV19; clone_size: few; j_call: TRBJ2-7; cdr3_aa: CASSISHRDRGLNEQYF
v_call: TRBV7-2; clone_size: .; j_call: TRBJ2-1; cdr3_aa: CASSLVVSGTGYNEQFF
v_call: TRBV10-3; clone_size: once; j_call: TRBJ1-1; cdr3_aa: CAISEGRGGGMNTEAFF
v_call: TRBV7-9; clone_size: .; j_call: TRBJ2-1; cdr3_aa: CASSLTYNEQFF
v_call: TRBV19; clone_size: .; j_call: TRBJ1-1; cdr3_aa: CASSRSGTGDTEAFF
v_call: TRBV7-3; clone_size: .; j_call: TRBJ2-3; cdr3_aa: CASSLGVGDTQYF
v_call: TRBV9; clone_size: .; j_call: TRBJ1-2; cdr3_aa: CASSGQGQGNYGYTF
v_call: TRBV2; clone_size: .; j_call: TRBJ1-5; cdr3_aa: CASSADSSNQPQHF
v_call: TRBV27; clone_size: .; j_call: TRBJ1-1; cdr3_aa: CASSPNRGRLNTEAFF
v_call: TRBV11-1; clone_size: .; j_call: TRBJ2-1; cdr3_aa: CASSLGLAGVHEQFF
v_call: TRBV7-2; clone_size: .; j_call: TRBJ2-7; cdr3_aa: CASSQLAGSYEQYF
v_call: TRBV13; clone_size: .; j_call: TRBJ2-7; cdr3_aa: CASSISGRALYEQYF
v_call: TRBV7-3; clone_size: .; j_call: TRBJ2-1; cdr3_aa: CASSPNRDSNEQFF
v_call: TRBV28; clone_size: .; j_call: TRBJ1-2; cdr3_aa: CASSIPGHYGYTF
v_call: TRBV6-2/TRBV6-3; clone_size: .; j_call: TRBJ2-7; cdr3_aa: CASIPTGTSSEQYF
v_call: TRBV7-2; clone_size: .; j_call: TRBJ1-5; cdr3_aa: CASSPLQGWQPQHF
v_call: TRBV7-3; clone_size: .; j_call: TRBJ2-3; cdr3_aa: CASSRTSGVPDTQYF
v_call: TRBV9; clone_size: .; j_call: TRBJ2-7; cdr3_aa: CASSVTPSGVYEQYF
v_call: TRBV19; clone_size: few; j_call: TRBJ1-5; cdr3_aa: CASAGRGNQPQHF
v_call: TRBV5-1; clone_size: .; j_call: TRBJ1-1; cdr3_aa: CASSLSPTGTEAFF
v_call: TRBV27; clone_size: .; j_call: TRBJ2-6; cdr3_aa: CASSLWTELMTGANVLTF
v_call: TRBV28; clone_size: .; j_call: TRBJ1-1; cdr3_aa: CASSIQGGTEAFF
v_call: TRBV7-9; clone_size: .; j_call: TRBJ1-2; cdr3_aa: CASSLASPTGYGYTF
v_call: TRBV2; clone_size: .; j_call: TRBJ1-1; cdr3_aa: CATPNRADFPMNTEAFF
v_call: TRBV7-9; clone_size: .; j_call: TRBJ1-2; cdr3_aa: CASSLFEAEGYTF
v_call: TRBV19; clone_size: .; j_call: TRBJ2-1; cdr3_aa: CASSTRQGRSYNEQFF
v_call: TRBV25-1; clone_size: .; j_call: TRBJ2-1; cdr3_aa: CASSEAGVLNEQFF
v_call: TRBV18; clone_size: .; j_call: TRBJ2-1; cdr3_aa: CASSPLPGVLYNEQFF
v_call: TRBV25-1; clone_size: .; j_call: TRBJ1-6; cdr3_aa: CASSESGRDNSPLHF
v_call: TRBV2; clone_size: .; j_call: TRBJ1-4; cdr3_aa: CASSLNEKLFF
v_call: TRBV4-1; clone_size: .; j_call: TRBJ2-1; cdr3_aa: CASSQGIEGDEQFF
v_call: TRBV6-2/TRBV6-3; clone_size: .; j_call: TRBJ1-2; cdr3_aa: CASSYSKGVMDYGYTF
v_call: TRBV30; clone_size: .; j_call: TRBJ2-2; cdr3_aa: CAWQNRVSGELFF
v_call: TRBV5-4; clone_size: .; j_call: TRBJ2-1; cdr3_aa: CASSLAGAGGDDEQFF
v_call: TRBV4-2; clone_size: .; j_call: TRBJ2-7; cdr3_aa: CASSQVSSGTYEQYF
v_call: TRBV19; clone_size: .; j_call: TRBJ1-2; cdr3_aa: CASSIADSFRGYTF